Each of the 22 T cell receptor beta chains below was sequenced from the same sample in a study of T cell responses to AZD1222 COVID-19 vaccine. Profiling relied on immunoSEQ multiplex PCR, and the TCRdb table lists in-frame clones only, not all of them. Of a few hundred thousand clones in the sample, over 90% were seen once. The sequencing here drew on peripheral blood, taken on day 0 of AZD1222 vaccination. The receptors shown here come from an adult in good health.

The chain combines TRBV2 with TRBJ2-5; 12 bases match TRBD2. Germline CDR1 and CDR2: SNHLY and FYNNEI. The CDR3 length is 16 residues. J was trimmed by 5 bases and V by 6 bases; bases with no gene match: 10. CDR3 region: CASRLAGGYLGETQYF. The CDR3 coding sequence is TGTGCCAGCAGACTAGCGGGGGGCTACCTGGGGGAGACCCAGTACTTC.

V usage is TRBV11-2 and J usage is TRBJ2-5; perhaps TRBD2 as D (5 bases). The germline gives CDR1 SGHAT, CDR2 FQNNGV. The length of the CDR3 is 15 residues. V lost 1 base, J lost 5 bases, and 14 bases lay in between. CDR3 protein: CASSLGPGLGETQYF. The CDR3 DNA is TGTGCCAGCAGCTTAGGCCCAGGACTTGGTGAGACCCAGTACTTC.

V usage is TRBV2 and J usage is TRBJ1-1, with 7 nucleotides matching TRBD1. The CDR3 consists of 13 residues. The trim removed 6 bases at V and 0 bases at J, leaving 1 base unmatched. Per germline, CDR1 SNHLY and CDR2 FYNNEI. CDR3 sequence: CASSQGVNTEAFF. CDR3 DNA sequence: TGTGCCAGCAGCCAGGGGGTGAACACTGAAGCTTTCTTT.

The rearrangement links TRBV15 to TRBJ2-3, with D possibly TRBD2 on 5 matching bases. Trimming cost V 4 bases and J 2 bases, with 13 bases left between them. The CDR3 loop spans 15 amino acids. Germline V gene data show CDR1 as LNHNV and CDR2 as YYDKDF (reference sequence). The CDR3 nucleotides read TGTGCCACCAGCACATACCGGGGAGTCACAGATACGCAGTATTTT. Translating gives CATSTYRGVTDTQYF.

This chain uses TRBV2 with TRBJ2-5; the D is unclear. V shed 7 bases and J shed 5 bases, with 5 bases lying between them. The CDR3 contains 10 residues. The germline gives CDR1 SNHLY, CDR2 FYNNEI. CDR3 nucleotides: TGTGCCAGCACCACGGAGACCCAGTACTTC. The encoded protein is CASTTETQYF.

The chain combines TRBV15 with TRBJ1-3; no clear D gene. The CDR3 runs 13 residues. Germline V CDR1 and CDR2: LNHNV, YYDKDF (reference sequence). V was trimmed by 1 base and J by 1 base, leaving 2 bases between them. The CDR3 is CATSRGSGNTIYF. CDR3 nucleotides: TGTGCCACCAGCAGAGGGTCTGGAAACACCATATATTTT. Full variable domain (remainder filled in from reference TRBV15 and TRBJ1-3): DAMVIQNPRYQVTQFGKPVTLSCSQTLNHNVMYWYQQKSSQAPKLLFHYYDKDFNNEADTPDNFQSRRPNTSFCFLDIRSPGLGDTAMYLCATSRGSGNTIYFGEGSWLTVV.

This rearrangement joins TRBV9 to TRBJ1-4; TRBD1 is a possible D gene (5 bases). The CDR3 has 16 amino acids. Looked up from germline, CDR1 is SGDLS and CDR2 is YYNGEE. Trimming shortened V by 2 bases and J by 8 bases, and 19 bases separated the two germline ends. CDR3: CASSVGVSDRAEKLFF. CDR3 DNA sequence: TGTGCCAGCAGCGTGGGGGTTTCGGACCGGGCGGAAAAACTGTTTTTT.

The chain uses TRBV2 and TRBJ2-7; TRBD1 aligns across 8 bases. The germline V gene has CDR1 SNHLY and CDR2 FYNNEI. The CDR3 runs 13 residues. V lost 6 bases, J lost 6 bases, and 7 bases stayed unmatched. The CDR3 coding sequence is TGTGCCAGCAGCGACAGGGGAAACGTCGAGCAGTACTTC. Residues: CASSDRGNVEQYF.

This clone was picked up one time. This chain joins TRBV5-1 and TRBJ2-1; D gene ambiguous. From germline, CDR1 is SGHRS and CDR2 YFSETQ. The CDR3 has 15 amino acids. The V and J ends lost 4 bases and 0 bases respectively, with 11 bases between them. CDR3 residues: CASSTAPSSYNEQFF. The CDR3 DNA sequence: TGCGCCAGCAGCACTGCCCCTAGCTCCTACAATGAGCAGTTCTTC.

This chain connects TRBV11-2 to TRBJ2-2; no definite D call. V lost 0 bases and J 1 base, leaving 6 bases between the germline ends. The CDR3 spans 15 residues. In germline, CDR1 is SGHAT, CDR2 FQNNGV. Here the CDR3 reads CASSLEPGNTGELFF. CDR3 nucleotides: TGTGCCAGCAGCTTAGAACCGGGGAACACCGGGGAGCTGTTTTTT.

The V call is TRBV7-2, the J call TRBJ2-7; 13 bases line up with TRBD2. The V gene end was trimmed by 5 bases and the J gene end by 7 bases; junction bases not matched to a gene: 20. The CDR3 spans 19 residues. Per the germline V gene, CDR1 is SGHTA and CDR2 is FQGNSA. The CDR3 loop reads CASSLSGTSGKGGWGEQYF. CDR3 coding DNA: TGTGCCAGCAGCCTCTCCGGGACTAGCGGGAAGGGGGGATGGGGAGAGCAGTACTTC.

This rearrangement joins TRBV13 to TRBJ1-5; D gene unclear. There are 15 residues in the CDR3. V lost 4 bases and J lost 7, with 17 bases in between. Germline CDR1 is PRHDT and CDR2 is FYEKMQ (reference sequence). DNA of the CDR3: TGTGCCAGCAGCTCCTCTCGGGCAGGCGGGCAGCCCCAGCATTTT. Residues: CASSSSRAGGQPQHF.

The chain carries TRBV6-5 and TRBJ1-1; 9 nucleotides match TRBD1. This CDR3 is built from 13 residues. Germline values: CDR1 MNHEY, CDR2 SVGAGI. The junction had 6 bases not matched to a gene; V was cut back by 7 bases and J by 6 bases. The CDR3 region is CASKYRGLSEAFF. As DNA, the CDR3 is TGTGCCAGCAAATACAGGGGGCTATCTGAAGCTTTCTTT.

The chain recombines TRBV29-1 with TRBJ2-1, with D hard to call. The CDR3 totals 12 residues. Germline loops: CDR1 SQVTM, CDR2 ANQGSEA. Trimming shortened V by 8 bases and J by 7 bases, and 15 bases separated the two germline ends. The DNA of the CDR3 is TGCAGCCCTAATGAGGAGAGGAATGAGCAGTTCTTC. It translates to CSPNEERNEQFF.

V gene TRBV5-4 combines with J gene TRBJ1-5, with no clear D. Germline V gene data show CDR1 as SGHNT and CDR2 as YYREEE (reference sequence). The CDR3 covers 14 residues. With 3 bases removed from V and 1 base from J, the gap between germline ends came to 8 bases. CDR3 residues: CASSSQGSNQPQHF. The CDR3 DNA is TGTGCCAGCAGCTCCCAAGGCAGCAATCAGCCCCAGCATTTT.

The chain couples TRBV5-1 to TRBJ2-7; TRBD2 matches at 11 bases. J was trimmed by 4 bases and V by 1 base; bases with no gene match: 10. The CDR3 covers 17 residues. Germline CDR1 and CDR2: SGHRS and YFSETQ. The CDR3 reads CASSLNPQLAGGYEQYF. DNA for the CDR3: TGCGCCAGCAGCTTGAACCCCCAGCTAGCGGGAGGTTACGAGCAGTACTTC.

The genes are TRBV6-2 or TRBV6-3 and TRBJ2-1; no clear D. Germline assignment: CDR1 MNHEY and CDR2 SVGEGT. The CDR3 spans 14 residues. Deletions cut 0 bases from V and 5 bases from J, with 8 bases between. The CDR3 sequence: CASSYSRTDNEQFF. The CDR3 nucleotides read TGTGCCAGCAGTTACTCGCGGACCGACAATGAGCAGTTCTTC.

The J gene is TRBJ1-5, the V gene TRBV20-1; D uncertain. V lost 3 bases and J lost 9, with 15 bases in between. This CDR3 comprises 13 residues. Germline lookup yields CDR1 DFQATT and CDR2 SNEGSKA (reference sequence). The CDR3 DNA reads as TGCAGTGCTAGTAGGCAGCCGTTGGGGCCCCAGCATTTT. Protein sequence: CSASRQPLGPQHF.

This clone was detected only once. At one of its ends the junction is not consistent with the germline gene, which may arise from a read error. V is TRBV18 and J is TRBJ2-1, with 8 bases aligning to TRBD2. The CDR3 consists of 14 residues. Looked up from germline, CDR1 is KGHSH and CDR2 is LQKENI. The CDR3 sequence: CASSPLAVYNEQFF. The CDR3 DNA reads as TGTGCCAGCTCGCCACTAGCGGTCTACAATGAGCAGTTCTTC.

The chain couples TRBV24-1 to TRBJ2-1; no reliable D call. Trimming stripped 4 bases from V and 6 bases from J, with 12 bases between. CDR3 size: 14 residues. Germline CDR1 reads KGHDR; CDR2 reads SFDVKD. DNA of the CDR3: TGTGCCACCAGTGACCCTTCGGCGGCCAATGAGCAGTTCTTC. This gives the protein CATSDPSAANEQFF.

This clone has a handful of counts. This rearrangement joins TRBV12-3 or TRBV12-4 to TRBJ1-3; no reliable D call. CDR3 size: 13 residues. The V and J ends lost 8 bases and 0 bases respectively, with 8 bases between them. CDR3 amino acids: CASGEFSGNTIYF. CDR3 DNA: TGTGCCAGCGGGGAGTTCTCTGGAAACACCATATATTTT.

J is TRBJ2-7 and V is TRBV7-2; D may match TRBD1 or TRBD2 (5 bases each). The CDR3 has 14 amino acids. Looked up from germline, CDR1 is SGHTA and CDR2 is FQGNSA. V was shortened by 4 bases and J by 4 bases, with 14 bases between the two germline ends. In nucleotides, the CDR3 is TGTGCCAGCAGCTCATCCGGGACGGATTACGAGCAGTACTTC. Its translation is CASSSSGTDYEQYF.